A single sample is the source of the 26 T cell receptor beta chains below, sequenced in a study of regulatory T cells in long-lasting Graves disease. Construction of TCR beta libraries relied on iRepertoire HTBI primers and on Arm-PCR targeting CDR3 regions. TCRdb re-derived calls from the multiplex PCR reads in MiXCR, one entry per CDR3 protein. The sample holds fewer than 500,000 distinct CDR3 sequences, 15% to 20% seen once. The sample's time point: newly diagnosed GD, antithyroid drugs for less than 3 months. PBMC RNA served as the TCR library source. The sample was also linked to a second study, of T cells in Graves' hyperthyroidism and ophthalmopathy.

The material was peripheral blood mononuclear cells (PBMCs), obtained at new diagnosis, from a patient treated with antithyroid drugs. Source of these receptors: a man aged 40-49 years with Graves disease.

The chain has TRBV20-1 and TRBJ2-1; TRBD2 aligns across 10 bases. The germline CDR1 and CDR2 sequences are DFQATT and SNEGSKA (reference sequence). This CDR3 spans 16 amino acids. V was pared by 0 bases and J by 4 bases, with 6 bases of the junction left unmatched. The CDR3 spells CSAREASGSKYNEQFF. In nucleotides, the CDR3 is TGCAGTGCTAGAGAGGCTAGCGGGAGCAAATACAATGAGCAGTTCTTC.

This clonotype was found many times. One end of the junction varies from germline; a read error may be responsible. J is TRBJ2-1 and V is TRBV5-1; D is possibly TRBD2 (5 bases). Germline CDR1 is SGHRS and CDR2 is YFSETQ. This CDR3 spans 17 amino acids. CDR3 sequence: CASSQSSSRSSYNEQFF. As DNA, the CDR3 is TGTGCCAGCAGCCAGTCTTCTAGCAGGAGCTCCTACAATGAGCAGTTCTTC.

This clonotype was observed at least ten times. The CDR3 nucleotides read TGCGCCAGCAGCTTGGTGGGATCTGACAATGAGCAGTTCTTC. This sequence encodes CASSLVGSDNEQFF. The genes are TRBV5-1 and TRBJ2-1; no clear D. The CDR3 covers 14 residues. Trimming left V 0 bases short and J 5 bases short, with 9 bases between. Germline V gene lookup returns CDR1 SGHRS and CDR2 YFSETQ.

This clonotype has at least ten counts. The CDR3 DNA reads TGTGCCAGCAGCCTGATGGCGCTCTACAATGAGCAGTTCTTC. Translating it yields CASSLMALYNEQFF. V is TRBV11-3 and J is TRBJ2-1; D call uncertain. Trimming pared 5 bases from V and 3 bases from J, leaving 11 bases between. The germline gives CDR1 SGHNT, CDR2 YENEEA. This CDR3 is 14 amino acids long.

This clonotype was recorded at least ten times. V usage is TRBV28 and J usage is TRBJ2-5, with 11 positions matching TRBD2. Germline V gives CDR1 MDHEN, CDR2 SYDVKM. The CDR3 contains 15 residues. V gave up 5 bases and J gave up 9 bases; unmatched junction bases: 11. The CDR3 DNA is TGTGCCAGCAGTCCCCTGACTAGCGGGGTGGAGGCCCAGTACTTC. Translated, it gives CASSPLTSGVEAQYF.

As DNA, the CDR3 is TGTGCCAGTAGGTGGTTGAGCGGGGAGCTGTTTTTT. Amino acids: CASRWLSGELFF. V and J are TRBV19 and TRBJ2-2; D ambiguous. The V end was cut by 6 bases, the J end by 7 bases, with 9 bases between. CDR1 and CDR2 from the germline V gene are LNHDA and SQIVND (reference sequence). The CDR3 is 12 amino acids.

To note about this clonotype: Its ends do not fully match the called genes, so a read error is possible. The chain joins TRBV28 to TRBJ2-4; TRBD1 matches 7 bases. Per the germline V gene, CDR1 is MDHEN and CDR2 is SYDVKM. The CDR3 is 15 amino acids. DNA of the CDR3: TGTGCCAGCAGTGCCCCAACAGGGGCCAGAAACATTCAGTACTTC. Protein: CASSAPTGARNIQYF.

This clonotype has ten or more counts. The J gene is TRBJ1-2, the V gene TRBV6-2 or TRBV6-3; D unclear. Per germline, CDR1 MNHEY and CDR2 SVGEGT. V shed 3 bases and J shed 7 bases, with 6 bases lying between them. The CDR3 loop spans 11 amino acids. The CDR3 protein is CASSYMGGYTF. The CDR3 coding sequence is TGTGCCAGCAGTTATATGGGTGGCTACACCTTC.

This clonotype has at least ten counts. The chain couples TRBV9 to TRBJ2-7; possibly TRBD1 or TRBD2 for D (5 bases each). This CDR3 has 13 amino acids. Germline V gene lookup returns CDR1 SGDLS and CDR2 YYNGEE. V was shortened by 4 bases and J by 5 bases, with 13 bases between the two germline ends. The CDR3 sequence: CASSSRGGDEQYF. CDR3 sequence (DNA): TGTGCCAGCAGCTCCCGGGGCGGTGACGAGCAGTACTTC. Full variable domain (outside the CDR3, taken from reference TRBV9 and TRBJ2-7): DSGVTQTPKHLITATGQRVTLRCSPRSGDLSVYWYQQSLDQGLQFLIQYYNGEERAKGNILERFSAQQFPDLHSELNLSSLELGDSALYFCASSSRGGDEQYFGPGTRLTVT.

Points on this clonotype: Being one base from a much bigger clone, this may be a read error. The V and J genes are TRBV5-1 and TRBJ1-1; 10 bases line up with TRBD1. This CDR3 is built from 15 residues. Germline V gene data show CDR1 as SGHRS and CDR2 as YFSETQ. This chain's CDR3 is CASRTGQGMNTGAFF. The CDR3 DNA follows: TGCGCCAGCAGGACGGGACAGGGGATGAACACTGGAGCTTTCTTT.

This clonotype has more than one count but fewer than ten. The rearrangement links TRBV19 to TRBJ1-4; D remains ambiguous. Trimming pared 4 bases from V and 8 bases from J, leaving 11 bases between. The germline CDR1 and CDR2 sequences are LNHDA and SQIVND (reference sequence). The CDR3 is 13 amino acids. CDR3 amino acids: CASSTRALEKLFF. The DNA for the CDR3 is TGTGCCAGTAGTACTCGGGCACTGGAAAAACTGTTTTTT.

The chain carries TRBV7-9 and TRBJ2-3; D is perhaps TRBD1 (5 bases). The CDR3 consists of 12 residues. Germline V CDR1 and CDR2: SEHNR, FQNEAQ (reference sequence). The V end was cut by 11 bases, the J end by 2 bases, with 11 bases between. For the CDR3, the DNA is TGTGCCGGTTCAGGGCACACAGATACGCAGTATTTT. Translation: CAGSGHTDTQYF.

There are a few counts of this clonotype. This rearrangement joins TRBV28 to TRBJ1-4; 7 nucleotides line up with TRBD1. Germline V CDR1 and CDR2: MDHEN, SYDVKM. J gave up 8 bases and V 2 bases, and 8 bases lay outside the gene matches. The CDR3 consists of 15 residues. CDR3 amino acids: CASSLPGGGQEKLFF. In DNA, the CDR3 is TGTGCCAGCAGTTTACCCGGTGGGGGACAGGAAAAACTGTTTTTT.

This clonotype was observed a handful of times. The chain combines TRBV24-1 with TRBJ2-5; 7 bases line up with TRBD1. In germline, CDR1 is KGHDR, CDR2 SFDVKD. The CDR3 extends over 13 amino acids. Unmatched junction bases numbered 0, after V lost 4 bases and J lost 2 bases. As DNA, the CDR3 is TGTGCCACCAGTGACAGGGGGCAAGAGACCCAGTACTTC. Its protein product is CATSDRGQETQYF.

This clonotype occurred many times. V usage is TRBV13 and J usage is TRBJ2-1, with D perhaps matching TRBD1 (5 bases). Trimming stripped 4 bases from V and 0 bases from J, with 10 bases between. The CDR3 covers 15 residues. Germline V gene sequence: CDR1 PRHDT, CDR2 FYEKMQ (reference sequence). DNA for the CDR3: TGTGCCAGCAGCTCTGACCAGGGCTCCTACAATGAGCAGTTCTTC. This gives the protein CASSSDQGSYNEQFF.

This clonotype was seen ten or more times. This chain uses TRBV28 with TRBJ2-7; 7 nucleotides line up with TRBD1. The CDR3 has 15 residues. Per the germline V gene, CDR1 is MDHEN and CDR2 is SYDVKM. The V segment lost 4 bases and the J segment 2 bases; nucleotides outside the gene matches: 8. This CDR3 is CASSSPTGATYEQYF. CDR3 nucleotide sequence: TGTGCCAGCAGTTCCCCCACAGGGGCAACCTACGAGCAGTACTTC.

This clonotype came up a few times. J is TRBJ2-5 and V is TRBV20-1, with TRBD1 matching 9 bases. This CDR3 is built from 12 residues. Germline V gene lookup returns CDR1 DFQATT and CDR2 SNEGSKA (reference sequence). CDR3 bases: TGCAGCCCGACAGGGGGTGAGGAGACCCAGTACTTC. It is translated as CSPTGGEETQYF.

Turning to this clonotype: Possible read error: a much larger clone is one base away. V usage is TRBV24-1 and J usage is TRBJ2-1; 11 bases match TRBD2. CDR1 and CDR2 (germline): KGHDR, SFDVKD. This CDR3 has 16 residues. The CDR3 sequence: CATSEGTSGSYNEQLF. DNA for the CDR3: TGTGCCACCAGTGAGGGCACTAGCGGGAGCTACAATGAGCAGCTCTTC.

In regard to this clonotype: Likely a read error: the CDR3 ends without its conserved phenylalanine or tryptophan. The chain recombines TRBV11-2 with TRBJ2-1; D may match TRBD1 or TRBD2 (5 bases each). Trimming cost V 2 bases and J 2 bases, with 13 bases left between them. CDR1 and CDR2 from the germline V gene are SGHAT and FQNNGV. This CDR3 is built from 16 residues. The CDR3 DNA follows: TGTGCCAGCAGCTTAACTAGGGGACCCCCCTACAATGAGCAGTTCCTC. It translates to CASSLTRGPPYNEQFL.

This clonotype was observed many times. J is TRBJ1-2 and V is TRBV2; possible D gene TRBD1, 5 bases. V shed 6 bases and J shed 0 bases, with 14 bases lying between them. Germline V gene data show CDR1 as SNHLY and CDR2 as FYNNEI. The CDR3 covers 15 residues. The CDR3 spells CASRVDSHANYGYTF. DNA of the CDR3: TGTGCCAGCAGAGTCGACAGTCACGCTAACTATGGCTACACCTTC.

V is TRBV20-1 and J is TRBJ2-1, with D tentatively TRBD2 (6 bases). Germline values: CDR1 DFQATT, CDR2 SNEGSKA (reference sequence). The CDR3 is 11 amino acids. The CDR3 DNA is TGCAGGGTGGGACTGCTCGCTGAGCAGTTCTTC. Translation: CRVGLLAEQFF.

To note about this clonotype: It may be a read error: a sequence one base away is much more abundant. The V gene is TRBV12-5, the J gene TRBJ2-2; TRBD2 agrees at 10 bases. This CDR3 region has 16 residues. Germline CDR1 and CDR2: LGHNT and FRNRAP. This chain's CDR3 is CASGLVLAGVTGEPFF. CDR3 nucleotides: TGTGCTAGTGGTTTGGTTCTAGCGGGAGTAACCGGGGAGCCGTTTTTT.

This clonotype was detected only a few times. The J gene is TRBJ1-5, the V gene TRBV12-3 or TRBV12-4; tentatively, D is TRBD1 (5 bases). The V gene lost 6 bases and the J gene lost 7 bases, with 10 bases spanning the gap. The CDR3 is made up of 12 amino acids. CDR3 amino acids: CASSWEGQPQHF. For the CDR3, the DNA is TGTGCCAGCAGCTGGGAGGGGCAGCCCCAGCATTTT.

This clonotype occurred many times. V usage is TRBV28 and J usage is TRBJ2-7, with unresolved D. Looked up from germline, CDR1 is MDHEN and CDR2 is SYDVKM. The CDR3 sequence is 12 residues long. The V gene lost 5 bases and the J gene lost 3 bases, with 8 bases spanning the gap. CDR3 sequence reads: CASSPDLYEQYF. The CDR3 DNA sequence: TGTGCCAGCAGTCCGGACCTCTACGAGCAGTACTTC. The variable domain in full, completed from reference TRBV28 and TRBJ2-7, reads DVKVTQSSRYLVKRTGEKVFLECVQDMDHENMFWYRQDPGLGLRLIYFSYDVKMKEKGDIPEGYSVSREKKERFSLILESASTNQTSMYLCASSPDLYEQYFGPGTRLTVT.

There are many counts of this clonotype. The gene calls are TRBV30 and TRBJ2-2; possible D gene TRBD2, 5 bases. Germline V gene lookup returns CDR1 GTSNPN and CDR2 SVGIG (reference sequence). CDR3 size: 14 residues. The ends were cut back, 3 bases at V and 3 bases at J, with 11 bases in the middle. The CDR3 loop is CAWSGERYTGELFF. In DNA, the CDR3 is TGTGCCTGGAGCGGTGAGCGGTACACCGGGGAGCTGTTTTTT. The variable domain in full, with the rest retrieved from reference TRBV30 and TRBJ2-2, is SQTIHQWPATLVQPVGSPLSLECTVEGTSNPNLYWYRQAAGRGLQLLFYSVGIGQISSEVPQNLSASRPQDRQFILSSKKLLLSDSGFYLCAWSGERYTGELFFGEGSRLTVL.

This clonotype appeared many times. This chain uses TRBV7-3 with TRBJ2-3; no clear D gene. Germline V gives CDR1 SGHTA, CDR2 FQGTGA. Between the trimmed V and J ends, which lost 0 bases and 5 bases, there was a span of 6 bases. This CDR3 is built from 13 residues. The CDR3 coding sequence is TGTGCCAGCAGCTTAACACAACAAGATACGCAGTATTTT. This encodes CASSLTQQDTQYF.